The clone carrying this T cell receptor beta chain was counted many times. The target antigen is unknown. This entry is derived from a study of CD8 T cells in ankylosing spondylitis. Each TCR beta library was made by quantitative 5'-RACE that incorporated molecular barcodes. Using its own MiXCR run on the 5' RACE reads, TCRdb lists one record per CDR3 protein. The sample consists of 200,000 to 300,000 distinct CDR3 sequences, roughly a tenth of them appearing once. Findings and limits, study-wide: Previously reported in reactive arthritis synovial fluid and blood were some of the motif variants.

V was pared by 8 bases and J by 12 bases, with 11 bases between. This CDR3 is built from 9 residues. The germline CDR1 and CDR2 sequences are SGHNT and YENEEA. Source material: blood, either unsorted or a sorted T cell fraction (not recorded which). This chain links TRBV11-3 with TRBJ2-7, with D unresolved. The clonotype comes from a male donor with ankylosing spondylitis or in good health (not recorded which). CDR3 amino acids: CASCAGLYF. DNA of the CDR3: TGTGCCAGCTGCGCTGGGTTGTACTTC.